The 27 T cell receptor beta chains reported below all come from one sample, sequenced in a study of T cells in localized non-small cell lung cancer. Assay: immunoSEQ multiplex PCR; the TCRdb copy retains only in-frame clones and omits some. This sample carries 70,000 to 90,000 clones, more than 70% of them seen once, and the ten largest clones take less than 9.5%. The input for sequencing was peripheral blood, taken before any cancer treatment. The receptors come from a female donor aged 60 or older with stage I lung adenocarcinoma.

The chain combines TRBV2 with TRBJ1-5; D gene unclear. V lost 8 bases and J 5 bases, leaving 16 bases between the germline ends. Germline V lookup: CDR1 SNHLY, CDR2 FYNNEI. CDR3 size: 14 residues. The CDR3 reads CASSPFNRDQPQHF. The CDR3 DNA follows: TGTGCCAGCTCCCCCTTTAATCGAGATCAGCCCCAGCATTTT.

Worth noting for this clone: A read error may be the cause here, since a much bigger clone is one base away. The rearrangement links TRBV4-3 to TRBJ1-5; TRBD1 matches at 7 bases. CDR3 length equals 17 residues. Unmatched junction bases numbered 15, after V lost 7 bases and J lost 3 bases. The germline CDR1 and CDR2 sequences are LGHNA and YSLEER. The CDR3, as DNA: TGCGCCAGCAACCGGGGGTATCGACAGGGTCCCAATCAGCCCCAGCATTTT. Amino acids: CASNRGYRQGPNQPQHF.

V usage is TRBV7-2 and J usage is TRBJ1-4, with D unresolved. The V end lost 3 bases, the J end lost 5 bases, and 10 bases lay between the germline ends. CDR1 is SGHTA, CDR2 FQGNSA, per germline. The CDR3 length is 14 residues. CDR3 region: CASSLPGGNEKLFF. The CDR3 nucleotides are TGTGCCAGCAGCTTGCCGGGTGGGAATGAAAAACTGTTTTTT.

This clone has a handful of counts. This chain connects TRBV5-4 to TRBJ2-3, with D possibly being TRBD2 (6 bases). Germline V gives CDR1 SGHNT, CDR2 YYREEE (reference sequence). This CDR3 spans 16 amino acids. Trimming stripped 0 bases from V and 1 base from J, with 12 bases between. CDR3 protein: CASSLETSLGTDTQYF. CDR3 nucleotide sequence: TGTGCCAGCAGCTTGGAGACTAGTCTGGGCACAGATACGCAGTATTTT.

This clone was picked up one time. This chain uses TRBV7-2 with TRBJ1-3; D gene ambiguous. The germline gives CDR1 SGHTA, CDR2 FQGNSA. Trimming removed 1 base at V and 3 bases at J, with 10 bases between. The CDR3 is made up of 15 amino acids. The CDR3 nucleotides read TGTGCCAGCAGCTTAGGAAACATGGGTGGAAACACCATATATTTT. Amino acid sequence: CASSLGNMGGNTIYF.

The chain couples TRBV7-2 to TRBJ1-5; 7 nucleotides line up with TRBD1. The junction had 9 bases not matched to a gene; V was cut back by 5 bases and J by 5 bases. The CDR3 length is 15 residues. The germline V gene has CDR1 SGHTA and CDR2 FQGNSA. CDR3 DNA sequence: TGTGCCAGCAGCCGTGACAGGGTAGAAGATCAGCCCCAGCATTTT. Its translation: CASSRDRVEDQPQHF.

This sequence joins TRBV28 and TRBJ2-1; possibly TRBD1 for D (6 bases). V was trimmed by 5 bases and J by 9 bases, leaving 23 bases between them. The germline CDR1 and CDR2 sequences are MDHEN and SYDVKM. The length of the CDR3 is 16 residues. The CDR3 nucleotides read TGTGCCAGCAGTAATTTACGGCAGGGGCGGTTAGGTGAGCAGTTCTTC. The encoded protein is CASSNLRQGRLGEQFF.

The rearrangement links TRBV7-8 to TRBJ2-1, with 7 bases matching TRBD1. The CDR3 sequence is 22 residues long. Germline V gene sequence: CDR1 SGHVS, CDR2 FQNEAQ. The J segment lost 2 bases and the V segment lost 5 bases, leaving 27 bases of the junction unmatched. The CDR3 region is CASSPLDFGPGQITDPYNEQFF. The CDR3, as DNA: TGTGCCAGCAGCCCTCTCGATTTTGGGCCGGGACAGATCACCGACCCCTACAATGAGCAGTTCTTC.

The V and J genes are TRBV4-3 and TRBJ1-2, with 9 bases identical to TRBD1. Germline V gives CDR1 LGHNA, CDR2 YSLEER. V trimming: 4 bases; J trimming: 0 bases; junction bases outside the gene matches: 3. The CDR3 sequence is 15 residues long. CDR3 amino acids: CASSRGDRANYGYTF. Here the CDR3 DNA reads TGCGCCAGCAGCCGAGGGGACAGGGCTAACTATGGCTACACCTTC.

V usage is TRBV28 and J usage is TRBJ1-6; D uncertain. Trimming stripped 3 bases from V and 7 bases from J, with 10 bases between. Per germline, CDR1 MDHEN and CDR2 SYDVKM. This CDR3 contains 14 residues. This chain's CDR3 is CASSLDGFNSPLHF. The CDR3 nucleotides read TGTGCCAGCAGTTTGGACGGGTTCAATTCACCCCTCCACTTT. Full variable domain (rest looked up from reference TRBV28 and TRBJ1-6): DVKVTQSSRYLVKRTGEKVFLECVQDMDHENMFWYRQDPGLGLRLIYFSYDVKMKEKGDIPEGYSVSREKKERFSLILESASTNQTSMYLCASSLDGFNSPLHFGNGTRLTVT.

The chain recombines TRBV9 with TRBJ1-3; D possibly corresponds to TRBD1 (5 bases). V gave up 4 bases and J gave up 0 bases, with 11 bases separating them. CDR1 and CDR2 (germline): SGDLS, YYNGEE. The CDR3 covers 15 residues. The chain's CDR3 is CASSTTGSSGNTIYF. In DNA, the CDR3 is TGTGCCAGCAGCACTACAGGTAGCTCTGGAAACACCATATATTTT.

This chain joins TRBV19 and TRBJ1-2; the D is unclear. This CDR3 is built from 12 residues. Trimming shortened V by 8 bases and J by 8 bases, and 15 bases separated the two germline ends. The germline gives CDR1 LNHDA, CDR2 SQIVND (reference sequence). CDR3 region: CASRELSVGYTF. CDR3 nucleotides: TGTGCCAGTCGTGAGCTCTCAGTGGGCTACACCTTC. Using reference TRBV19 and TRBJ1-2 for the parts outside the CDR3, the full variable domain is DGGITQSPKYLFRKEGQNVTLSCEQNLNHDAMYWYRQDPGQGLRLIYYSQIVNDFQKGDIAEGYSVSREKKESFPLTVTSAQKNPTAFYLCASRELSVGYTFGSGTRLTVV.

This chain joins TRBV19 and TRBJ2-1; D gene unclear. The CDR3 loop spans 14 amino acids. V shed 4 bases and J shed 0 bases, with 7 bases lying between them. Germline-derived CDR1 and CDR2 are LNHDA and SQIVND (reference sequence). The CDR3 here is CASSKTGSYNEQFF. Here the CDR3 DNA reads TGTGCCAGTAGTAAAACCGGCTCCTACAATGAGCAGTTCTTC.

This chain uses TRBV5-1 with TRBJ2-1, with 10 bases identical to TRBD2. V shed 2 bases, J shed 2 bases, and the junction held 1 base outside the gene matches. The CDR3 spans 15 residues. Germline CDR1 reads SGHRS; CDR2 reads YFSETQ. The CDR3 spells CASSLTSGAYNEQFF. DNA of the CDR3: TGCGCCAGCAGCTTAACTAGCGGGGCCTACAATGAGCAGTTCTTC.

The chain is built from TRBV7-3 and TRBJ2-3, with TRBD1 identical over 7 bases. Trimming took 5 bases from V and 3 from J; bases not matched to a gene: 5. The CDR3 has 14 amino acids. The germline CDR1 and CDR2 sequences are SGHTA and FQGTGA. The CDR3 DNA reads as TGTGCCAGCAGCCCGGACAGGCGGACAGATACGCAGTATTTT. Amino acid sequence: CASSPDRRTDTQYF.

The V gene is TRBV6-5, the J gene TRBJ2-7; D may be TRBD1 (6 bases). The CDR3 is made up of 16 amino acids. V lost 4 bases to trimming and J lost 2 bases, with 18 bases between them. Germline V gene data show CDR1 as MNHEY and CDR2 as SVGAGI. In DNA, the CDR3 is TGTGCCAGCAGTTTCTCGTCGACAGGTACAACCTACGAGCAGTACTTC. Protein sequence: CASSFSSTGTTYEQYF.

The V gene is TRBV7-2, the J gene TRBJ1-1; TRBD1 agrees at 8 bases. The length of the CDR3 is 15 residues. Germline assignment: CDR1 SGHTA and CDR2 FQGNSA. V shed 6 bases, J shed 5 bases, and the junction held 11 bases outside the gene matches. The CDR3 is CASSSGTGGRTEAFF. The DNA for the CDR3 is TGTGCCAGCAGTTCTGGTACAGGGGGTCGGACTGAAGCTTTCTTT.

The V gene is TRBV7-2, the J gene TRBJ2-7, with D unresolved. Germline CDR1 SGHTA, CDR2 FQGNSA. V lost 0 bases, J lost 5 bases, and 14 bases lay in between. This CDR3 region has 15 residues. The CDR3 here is CASSLARLVKNEQYF. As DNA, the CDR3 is TGTGCCAGCAGCTTAGCTCGACTGGTGAAAAACGAGCAGTACTTC.

The chain's CDR3 is CASSERRQDGYTF. The CDR3 bases are TGTGCCAGCAGTGAACGGAGACAAGATGGCTACACCTTC. The rearrangement uses TRBV25-1 and TRBJ1-2; no reliable D call. Between the trimmed V and J ends, which lost 2 bases and 6 bases, there was a span of 10 bases. Germline-derived CDR1 and CDR2 are MGHDK and SYGVNS. CDR3 size: 13 residues.

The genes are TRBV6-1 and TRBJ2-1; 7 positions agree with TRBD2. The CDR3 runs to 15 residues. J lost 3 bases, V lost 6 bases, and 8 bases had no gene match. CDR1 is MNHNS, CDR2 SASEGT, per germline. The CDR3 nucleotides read TGTGCCAGCAGATCGGCTAGCGGAGTCTACAATGAGCAGTTCTTC. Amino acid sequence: CASRSASGVYNEQFF.

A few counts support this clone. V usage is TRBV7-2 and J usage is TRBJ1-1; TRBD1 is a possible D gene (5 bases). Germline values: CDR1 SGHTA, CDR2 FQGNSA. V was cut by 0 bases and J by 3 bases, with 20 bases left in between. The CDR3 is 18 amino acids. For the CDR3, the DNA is TGTGCCAGCAGCTTAGCCTCGGGACGTAGTTATTTAGACACTGAAGCTTTCTTT. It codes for CASSLASGRSYLDTEAFF.

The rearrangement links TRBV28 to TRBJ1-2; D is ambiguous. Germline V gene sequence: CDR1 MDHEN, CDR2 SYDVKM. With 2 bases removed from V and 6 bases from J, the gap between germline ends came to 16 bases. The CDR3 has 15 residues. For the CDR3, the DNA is TGTGCCAGCAGTTTAAACCCCCCGGGTGCGAATGGCTACACCTTC. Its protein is CASSLNPPGANGYTF.

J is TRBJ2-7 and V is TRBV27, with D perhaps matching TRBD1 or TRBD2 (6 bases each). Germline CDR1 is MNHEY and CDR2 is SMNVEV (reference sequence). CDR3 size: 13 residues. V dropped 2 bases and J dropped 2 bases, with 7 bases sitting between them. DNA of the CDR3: TGTGCCAGCAGTTTACGGGGGCCCTACGAGCAGTACTTC. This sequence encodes CASSLRGPYEQYF.

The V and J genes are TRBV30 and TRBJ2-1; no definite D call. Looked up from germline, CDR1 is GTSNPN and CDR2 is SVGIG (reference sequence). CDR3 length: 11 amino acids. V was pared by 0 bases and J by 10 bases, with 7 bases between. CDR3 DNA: TGTGCCTGGAGTGTATCGGTAGAGCAGTTCTTC. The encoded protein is CAWSVSVEQFF.

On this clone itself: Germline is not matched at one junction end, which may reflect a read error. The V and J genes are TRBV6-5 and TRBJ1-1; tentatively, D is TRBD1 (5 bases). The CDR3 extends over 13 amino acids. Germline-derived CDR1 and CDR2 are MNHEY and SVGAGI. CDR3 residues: CASSITGLTESFF. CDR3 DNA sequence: TGTGCCAGCAGTATAACGGGGCTCACTGAATCTTTCTTT.

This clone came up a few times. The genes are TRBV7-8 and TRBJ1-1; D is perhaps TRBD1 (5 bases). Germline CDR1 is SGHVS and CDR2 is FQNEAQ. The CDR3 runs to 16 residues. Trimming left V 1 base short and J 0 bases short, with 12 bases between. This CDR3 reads CASSLDINRLNTEAFF. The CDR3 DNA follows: TGTGCCAGCAGCTTAGATATCAACAGGCTGAACACTGAAGCTTTCTTT.

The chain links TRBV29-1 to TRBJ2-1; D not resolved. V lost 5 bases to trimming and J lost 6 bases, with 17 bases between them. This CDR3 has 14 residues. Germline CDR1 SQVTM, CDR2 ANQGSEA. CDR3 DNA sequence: TGCAGCGTTCCCGGACCCCGGGTGGTCAATGAGCAGTTCTTC. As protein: CSVPGPRVVNEQFF.